The rows below give T cell receptor beta chains drawn from one sample of a study of human T cells and chemical hapten exposure. MiXCR was run by TCRdb on the RACE reads, yielding one entry per CDR3 protein. This table has about 380,000 distinct CDR3 sequences, around 5% appearing once. The sequencing used whole blood, collected in connection with sensitization to the hapten diphenylcyclopropenone (DPC). The receptors originated from a woman in her 50s with alopecia areata. Some clones in this sample may be carry-over from other donors' samples. CDR3s include the opening cysteine and the closing phenylalanine or tryptophan. A D gene is named only where the DNA matches it firmly. Size values are once, few and many counts, or a class for expanded clones, and some rows have none.

abundance | j_gene | v_gene | d_gene | CDR3aa | CDR3nt
many | TRBJ1-5 | TRBV27 | - | CASKVGNQPQHF | TGTGCCAGCAAGGTCGGAAATCAGCCCCAGCATTTT
many | TRBJ1-2 | TRBV12-3/TRBV12-4 | - | CASSLSRVGVGYTF | TGTGCCAGCAGTTTATCAAGGGTTGGGGTTGGCTACACCTTC
- | TRBJ2-1 | TRBV9 | - | CASRGGSSEQFF | TGTGCCAGCAGGGGGGGATCGAGTGAGCAGTTCTTC
many | TRBJ2-3 | TRBV10-2 | - | CASSGTQAEIDTDTQYF | TGCGCCAGCAGTGGAACCCAAGCGGAAATAGACACAGATACGCAGTATTTT
- | TRBJ2-1 | TRBV7-2 | - | CASSFRTGVDEQFF | TGTGCCAGCAGCTTCAGGACGGGGGTCGATGAGCAGTTCTTC
many | TRBJ2-3 | TRBV10-3 | TRBD2 | CAISETSGGDTQYF | TGTGCCATCAGTGAAACTAGCGGGGGAGATACGCAGTATTTT
- | TRBJ1-5 | TRBV5-5 | - | CASSEATRTWNQLQHF | TGTGCCAGCAGCGAGGCTACTCGGACTTGGAATCAGCTCCAGCATTTT
many | TRBJ2-5 | TRBV6-2/TRBV6-3 | TRBD2 | CASSYRAGATQYF | TGTGCCAGCAGTTACAGGGCGGGAGCGACCCAGTACTTC
- | TRBJ1-1 | TRBV4-1 | - | CASSQDILNTEAFF | TGCGCCAGCAGCCAAGATATCCTGAACACTGAAGCTTTCTTT
few | TRBJ2-3 | TRBV7-2 | - | CASSPVGSAGDTQYF | TGTGCCAGCAGCCCTGTCGGATCAGCGGGAGATACGCAGTATTTT
many | TRBJ1-4 | TRBV16 | TRBD1 | CASSPGQGRNEKLFF | TGTGCCAGCAGCCCCGGACAGGGGAGGAATGAAAAACTGTTTTTT
few | TRBJ1-1 | TRBV5-6 | TRBD1 | CASSPGQGRAFF | TGTGCCAGCAGCCCTGGACAGGGAAGAGCTTTCTTT
- | TRBJ2-2 | TRBV6-2/TRBV6-3 | TRBD2 | CASRGTSHTGELFF | TGTGCCAGCAGGGGGACTAGCCACACCGGGGAGCTGTTTTTT
many | TRBJ2-7 | TRBV7-9 | - | CASSLAGRDEQYF | TGTGCCAGCAGCTTAGCGGGACGGGACGAGCAGTACTTC
many | TRBJ1-2 | TRBV7-2 | TRBD1 | CASSLAGGNYGYTF | TGTGCCAGCAGCTTAGCAGGGGGCAACTATGGCTACACCTTC
many | TRBJ2-2 | TRBV29-1 | - | CSVRGSTENTGELFF | TGCAGCGTTCGAGGATCGACGGAGAACACCGGGGAGCTGTTTTTT
few | TRBJ1-1 | TRBV4-2 | - | CASSQDLGGAGTEAFF | TGTGCCAGCAGCCAAGATCTGGGGGGCGCGGGCACTGAAGCTTTCTTT
many | TRBJ2-7 | TRBV28 | TRBD2 | CASTRTSGRGYEQYF | TGTGCCAGCACCAGGACTAGCGGGAGGGGGTACGAGCAGTACTTC
- | TRBJ2-7 | TRBV12-3/TRBV12-4 | TRBD1 | CASSNKWTGATGEQYF | TGTGCCAGCAGCAATAAATGGACAGGGGCAACAGGCGAGCAGTACTTC
many | TRBJ1-5 | TRBV10-1 | - | CASSESNQPQHF | TGCGCCAGCAGTGAGTCGAATCAGCCCCAGCATTTT
many | TRBJ2-2 | TRBV20-1 | TRBD1 | CSSGQGETGELFF | TGCAGTTCCGGACAGGGGGAAACCGGGGAGCTGTTTTTT
many | TRBJ2-1 | TRBV18 | TRBD1 | CASSPLDRGEQFF | TGTGCCAGCTCACCATTGGACAGGGGCGAGCAGTTCTTC
many | TRBJ2-1 | TRBV10-2 | - | CASSERREQFF | TGCGCCAGCAGTGAGAGGCGGGAGCAGTTCTTC
many | TRBJ1-3 | TRBV9 | - | CASEGGPSGNTIYF | TGTGCCAGCGAGGGCGGACCCTCTGGAAACACCATATATTTT
- | TRBJ1-1 | TRBV16 | - | CASSVYGVNTEAFF | TGTGCCAGCAGCGTATACGGGGTAAACACTGAAGCTTTCTTT
many | TRBJ2-7 | TRBV6-1 | - | CASSGGETFYEQYF | TGTGCCAGCAGTGGGGGGGAGACATTTTACGAGCAGTACTTC
few | TRBJ1-1 | TRBV20-1 | TRBD1 | CSALDRVRVRTTEAFF | TGCAGTGCTCTGGACAGGGTACGTGTGAGGACCACTGAAGCTTTCTTT
many | TRBJ2-1 | TRBV6-6 | TRBD2 | CASSYSNPLAGVNEQFF | TGTGCCAGCAGTTACTCGAACCCCCTAGCGGGAGTCAATGAGCAGTTCTTC
- | TRBJ2-5 | TRBV27 | - | CASSSHGSQETQYF | TGTGCCAGCAGTTCTCACGGTTCCCAAGAGACCCAGTACTTC
many | TRBJ1-2 | TRBV12-3/TRBV12-4 | - | CASSPDTFLYGYTF | TGTGCCAGCAGTCCGGACACGTTTTTGTATGGCTACACCTTC
few | TRBJ1-5 | TRBV7-8 | TRBD1 | CASSSWTGGHPWPQHF | TGTGCCAGCAGCTCCTGGACAGGGGGCCACCCGTGGCCCCAGCATTTT
many | TRBJ1-5 | TRBV5-5 | - | CASSLEGLPNQPQHF | TGTGCCAGCAGCTTGGAGGGCCTCCCAAATCAGCCCCAGCATTTT
many | TRBJ1-2 | TRBV5-6 | - | CASSLGRDYGYTF | TGTGCCAGCAGCTTGGGTAGAGACTATGGCTACACCTTC
- | TRBJ2-1 | TRBV4-1 | - | CASSQDLTSFNEQFF | TGCGCCAGCAGCCAAGATCTCACTAGCTTCAATGAGCAGTTCTTC